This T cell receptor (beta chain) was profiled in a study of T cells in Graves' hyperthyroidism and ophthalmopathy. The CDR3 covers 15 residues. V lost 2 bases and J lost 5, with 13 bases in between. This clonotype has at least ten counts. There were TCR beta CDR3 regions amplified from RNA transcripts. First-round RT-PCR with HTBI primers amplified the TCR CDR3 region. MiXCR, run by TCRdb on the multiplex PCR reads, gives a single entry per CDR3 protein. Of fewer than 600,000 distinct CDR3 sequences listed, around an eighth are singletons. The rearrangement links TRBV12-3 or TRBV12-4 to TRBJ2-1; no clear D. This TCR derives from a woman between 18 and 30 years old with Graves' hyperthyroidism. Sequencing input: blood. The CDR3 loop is CASSLMDAVNNEQFF. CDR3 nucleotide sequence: TGTGCCAGCAGTTTAATGGACGCGGTAAACAATGAGCAGTTCTTC.